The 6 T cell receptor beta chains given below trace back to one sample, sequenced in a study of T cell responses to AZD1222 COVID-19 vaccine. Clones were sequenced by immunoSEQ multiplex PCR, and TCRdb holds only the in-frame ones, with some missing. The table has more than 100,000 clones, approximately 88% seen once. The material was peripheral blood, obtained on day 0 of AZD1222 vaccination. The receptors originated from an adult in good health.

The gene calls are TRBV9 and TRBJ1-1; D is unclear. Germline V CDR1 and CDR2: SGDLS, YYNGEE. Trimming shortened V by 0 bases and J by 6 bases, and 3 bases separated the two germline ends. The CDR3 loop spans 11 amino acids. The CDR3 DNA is TGTGCCAGCAGCGTAGGTGCTGAAGCTTTCTTT. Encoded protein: CASSVGAEAFF.

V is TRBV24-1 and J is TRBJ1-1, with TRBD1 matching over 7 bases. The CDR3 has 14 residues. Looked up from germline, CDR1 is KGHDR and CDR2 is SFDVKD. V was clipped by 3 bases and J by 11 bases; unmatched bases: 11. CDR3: CATSDPWTLQGAFF. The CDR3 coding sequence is TGTGCCACCAGTGATCCTTGGACCCTACAGGGGGCTTTCTTT.

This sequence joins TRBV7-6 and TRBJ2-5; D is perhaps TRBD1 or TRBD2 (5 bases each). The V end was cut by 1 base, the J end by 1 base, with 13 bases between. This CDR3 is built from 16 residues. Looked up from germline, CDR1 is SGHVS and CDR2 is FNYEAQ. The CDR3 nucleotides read TGTGCCAGCAGCTTAGTGGGGCGAGGGGCCCAAGAGACCCAGTACTTC. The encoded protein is CASSLVGRGAQETQYF.

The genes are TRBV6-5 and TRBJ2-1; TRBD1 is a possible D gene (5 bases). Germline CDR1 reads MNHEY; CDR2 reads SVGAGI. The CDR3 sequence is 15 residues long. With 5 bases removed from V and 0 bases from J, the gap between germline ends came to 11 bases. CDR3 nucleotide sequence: TGTGCCAGCAGTCGTCAGGGAAGCTCCTACAATGAGCAGTTCTTC. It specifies CASSRQGSSYNEQFF.

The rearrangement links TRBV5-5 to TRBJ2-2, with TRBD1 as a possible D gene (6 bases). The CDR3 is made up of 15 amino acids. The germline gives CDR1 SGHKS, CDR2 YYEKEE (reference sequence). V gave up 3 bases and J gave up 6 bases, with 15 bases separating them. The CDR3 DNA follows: TGTGCCAGCAGCTCGCTGGGGCGACAGGCCGGGGAGCTGTTTTTT. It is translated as CASSSLGRQAGELFF. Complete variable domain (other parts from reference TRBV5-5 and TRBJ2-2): DAGVTQSPTHLIKTRGQQVTLRCSPISGHKSVSWYQQVLGQGPQFIFQYYEKEERGRGNFPDRFSARQFPNYSSELNVNALLLGDSALYLCASSSLGRQAGELFFGEGSRLTVL.

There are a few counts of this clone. The CDR3 DNA reads as TGTGCCACCACCCCTCTTAAAGATTATAGCAATCAGCCCCAGCATTTT. This encodes CATTPLKDYSNQPQHF. This sequence joins TRBV24-1 and TRBJ1-5; no definite D call. Germline-derived CDR1 and CDR2 are KGHDR and SFDVKD. The V end lost 8 bases, the J end lost 0 bases, and 16 bases lay between the germline ends. This CDR3 has 16 residues.